These T cell receptor beta chains were read from a single sample in a study of shared clonotypes between healthy human individuals. The repertoire was sequenced with immunoSEQ multiplex PCR; TCRdb's copy has only in-frame clones and lacks some. This sample has about 2.3 million clones, with around 92% found just once. Sequenced: naive CD4+ T cells from PBMCs. These receptor sequences come from a young man in good health. Some clones in this sample may be carry-over from other donors' samples. CDR3s include the opening cysteine and the closing phenylalanine or tryptophan. A D gene is named only where the DNA matches it firmly. Clone size appears in some rows only: once, few, many, or a class for an expanded clone.

v_gene	j_gene	d_gene	abundance	CDR3aa	CDR3nt
TRBV15	TRBJ2-5	NA	NA	CATSNQRTETQYF	TGTGCCACCAGCAACCAGCGGACAGAGACCCAGTACTTC
TRBV2	TRBJ1-5	NA	NA	CASSLNSNQPQHF	TGTGCCAGCAGCCTAAATAGCAATCAGCCCCAGCATTTT
TRBV4-2	TRBJ1-1	NA	NA	CASSSQGGTEAFF	TGTGCCAGCAGCTCACAGGGAGGGACTGAAGCTTTCTTT
TRBV7-2	TRBJ1-4	NA	once	CASSLVTRGEKLFF	TGTGCCAGCAGCTTAGTAACCCGAGGGGAAAAACTGTTTTTT
TRBV15	TRBJ1-2	NA	NA	CATSRARPDSLYGYTF	TGTGCCACCAGCAGAGCCCGTCCTGACAGTCTCTATGGCTACACCTTC
TRBV9	TRBJ2-1	NA	NA	CASSVDQWSSYNEQFF	TGTGCCAGCAGCGTAGATCAATGGAGCTCCTACAATGAGCAGTTCTTC
TRBV30	TRBJ1-1	NA	NA	CAWSVTQGITEAFF	TGTGCCTGGAGTGTTACTCAAGGAATCACTGAAGCTTTCTTT
TRBV9	TRBJ1-4	NA	NA	CASSPSGGSRREKLFF	TGTGCCAGCAGCCCATCGGGGGGAAGCAGACGGGAAAAACTGTTTTTT
TRBV4-3	TRBJ2-3	TRBD2	NA	CASSQDPVGGAGGLPYF	TGCGCCAGCAGCCAAGATCCGGTTGGAGGGGCGGGAGGGCTCCCGTATTTT
TRBV4-1	TRBJ2-1	NA	NA	CASSQDFREAATSYNEQFF	TGCGCCAGCAGCCAAGACTTCAGGGAGGCGGCTACCTCCTACAATGAGCAGTTCTTC
TRBV5-1	TRBJ2-7	TRBD1	NA	CASSLITGGYYEQYF	TGCGCCAGCAGCTTGATAACAGGGGGGTACTACGAGCAGTACTTC
TRBV4-2	TRBJ2-5	NA	NA	CASSQDPDSSLETQYF	TGTGCCAGCAGCCAAGATCCCGACAGCTCTTTAGAGACCCAGTACTTC
TRBV6-5	TRBJ1-1	NA	NA	CASSYRPAPNTEAFF	TGTGCCAGCAGTTACCGACCAGCTCCAAACACTGAAGCTTTCTTT
TRBV5-1	TRBJ2-7	TRBD2	NA	CASSYKTSGNLYEQYF	TGCGCCAGCAGCTATAAGACTAGCGGGAATCTATACGAGCAGTACTTC
TRBV5-4	TRBJ2-2	NA	once	CASSKGTGNGELFF	TGTGCCAGCAGCAAAGGTACAGGGAACGGGGAGCTGTTTTTT
TRBV14	TRBJ2-1	NA	NA	CASNLAGRPYNEQFF	TGTGCCAGCAACCTGGCGGGGAGGCCCTACAATGAGCAGTTCTTC
TRBV6-6	TRBJ1-5	NA	NA	CASSSPRGNQPQHF	TGTGCCAGCAGTTCGCCTAGGGGCAATCAGCCCCAGCATTTT
TRBV2	TRBJ1-3	NA	NA	CASSQFGLSGNTIYF	TGTGCCAGCAGCCAATTCGGGCTCAGTGGAAACACCATATATTTT
TRBV19	TRBJ2-2	NA	NA	CASRGEPNTGELFF	TGTGCCAGTAGGGGCGAACCGAACACCGGGGAGCTGTTTTTT
TRBV7-3	TRBJ2-1	NA	NA	CASSLLSENEQFF	TGTGCCAGCAGCTTACTATCCGAAAATGAGCAGTTCTTC
TRBV6-5	TRBJ2-7	NA	NA	CASSPARGSTYEQYF	TGTGCCAGCAGTCCCGCAAGGGGCTCGACCTACGAGCAGTACTTC
TRBV4-3	TRBJ2-7	NA	NA	CASSRGATYEQYF	TGCGCCAGCAGCCGAGGGGCCACCTACGAGCAGTACTTC
TRBV27	TRBJ2-7	NA	NA	CASSFRGTAQSVSYEQYF	TGTGCCAGCAGTTTCCGCGGGACCGCACAGTCTGTCTCCTACGAGCAGTACTTC
TRBV5-1	TRBJ2-1	TRBD1	once	CASSPSQGVGEQFF	TGCGCCAGCAGCCCTTCACAGGGGGTGGGTGAGCAGTTCTTC
TRBV2	TRBJ1-1	NA	NA	CASSDTGNTEAFF	TGTGCCAGCAGTGACACAGGGAACACTGAAGCTTTCTTT
TRBV7-9	TRBJ2-6	NA	NA	CASSPPGSGANVLTF	TGTGCCAGCAGCCCACCGGGCTCTGGGGCCAACGTCCTGACTTTC
TRBV6-5	TRBJ2-6	TRBD1	few	CASSLGTAGANVLTF	TGTGCCAGCAGTCTAGGGACAGCTGGGGCCAACGTCCTGACTTTC
TRBV28	TRBJ1-2	TRBD1	NA	CASRWGRGPGYGYTF	TGTGCCAGCAGGTGGGGCAGGGGGCCTGGCTATGGCTACACCTTC
TRBV18	TRBJ2-7	NA	NA	CASSPWDNTYEQYF	TGTGCCAGCTCACCATGGGACAATACCTACGAGCAGTACTTC
TRBV28	TRBJ2-3	NA	NA	CASSLEPGPWDTQYF	TGTGCCAGCAGTTTAGAACCAGGGCCATGGGATACGCAGTATTTT
TRBV28	TRBJ2-5	NA	NA	CASSPPWTVQETQYF	TGTGCCAGCAGCCCTCCCTGGACAGTCCAAGAGACCCAGTACTTC
TRBV27	TRBJ1-1	NA	NA	CASRLREGTEAFF	TGTGCCAGCAGGCTAAGGGAGGGCACTGAAGCTTTCTTT
TRBV6-6	TRBJ2-7	TRBD2	NA	CASSKPTSLNGEQYF	TGTGCCAGCAGTAAACCGACTAGCCTAAACGGCGAGCAGTACTTC
TRBV5-1	TRBJ1-1	NA	NA	CASSLSGMNTEAFF	TGCGCCAGCAGCTTGTCCGGCATGAACACTGAAGCTTTCTTT
TRBV7-2	TRBJ2-7	TRBD2	NA	CASSFSAASGLEQYF	TGTGCCAGCAGCTTCAGCGCGGCTAGCGGGCTAGAGCAGTACTTC
TRBV27	TRBJ2-1	TRBD2	NA	CAGRTRVRDEQFF	TGTGCCGGAAGGACTAGAGTGAGGGATGAGCAGTTCTTC
TRBV11-3	TRBJ2-5	NA	NA	CASSHDDGRFQETQYF	TGTGCCAGCAGCCACGACGACGGAAGGTTCCAAGAGACCCAGTACTTC
TRBV19	TRBJ2-3	TRBD1	NA	CASSIRQGRGDTQYF	TGTGCCAGTAGTATAAGACAGGGGCGGGGAGATACGCAGTATTTT
TRBV28	TRBJ1-2	NA	once	CASSSGGHGYTF	TGTGCCAGCAGTTCGGGGGGCCATGGCTACACCTTC
TRBV6-6	TRBJ1-2	NA	NA	CASSRGVNYGYTF	TGTGCCAGCTCCCGGGGGGTTAACTATGGCTACACCTTC
TRBV2	TRBJ2-2	NA	NA	CASSGNRKGNTGELFF	TGTGCCAGCAGTGGAAACAGGAAAGGGAACACCGGGGAGCTGTTTTTT
TRBV27	TRBJ2-7	TRBD1	NA	CASSSDRGLNEQYF	TGTGCCAGCAGTTCAGACAGGGGGCTCAACGAGCAGTACTTC
TRBV6-5	TRBJ2-7	NA	NA	CASSGRSLGYEQYF	TGTGCCAGCAGTGGGAGGTCCCTCGGCTACGAGCAGTACTTC
TRBV5-4	TRBJ2-6	NA	NA	CASRPGQLGSSGANVLTF	TGTGCCAGCAGGCCTGGACAGCTGGGGAGCTCTGGGGCCAACGTCCTGACTTTC
TRBV9	TRBJ2-1	NA	NA	CASSVDLPVYNEQFF	TGTGCCAGCAGCGTAGACTTACCGGTCTACAATGAGCAGTTCTTC
TRBV5-4	TRBJ1-1	NA	NA	CASSLGAGLNTEAFF	TGTGCCAGCAGCTTGGGCGCAGGGTTGAACACTGAAGCTTTCTTT
TRBV15	TRBJ2-7	NA	NA	CATSRDLGRGYEQYF	TGTGCCACCAGCAGAGATCTGGGACGCGGCTACGAGCAGTACTTC
TRBV5-8	TRBJ1-4	NA	NA	CASSNSAVVGGEKLFF	TGTGCCAGCAGCAATTCCGCTGTCGTGGGGGGAGAAAAACTGTTTTTT
TRBV6-1	TRBJ2-3	TRBD2	NA	CASSSGRAGTDTQYF	TGTGCCAGCTCTAGCGGGAGGGCTGGCACAGATACGCAGTATTTT
TRBV2	TRBJ2-5	TRBD1	NA	CASSERGQGQETQYF	TGTGCCAGCAGTGAAAGGGGACAGGGTCAGGAGACCCAGTACTTC
TRBV18	TRBJ2-6	NA	NA	CASSPPGSGANVLTF	TGTGCCAGCTCACCACCAGGATCTGGGGCCAACGTCCTGACTTTC
TRBV27	TRBJ2-1	TRBD2	NA	CASSLLGLAGGRGNEQFF	TGTGCCAGCAGTTTGTTAGGCCTAGCGGGAGGGAGGGGGAATGAGCAGTTCTTC
TRBV28	TRBJ2-2	TRBD1	NA	CASRRQGGAGELFF	TGTGCCAGCAGAAGACAGGGGGGAGCCGGGGAGCTGTTTTTT
TRBV6-1	TRBJ1-2	NA	NA	CASSAEWRANYGYTF	TGTGCCAGCAGTGCCGAGTGGAGGGCCAACTATGGCTACACCTTC
TRBV7-2	TRBJ1-2	NA	NA	CASGLFTGDGGYTF	TGTGCCAGCGGACTATTCACGGGGGATGGTGGCTACACCTTC